A selection of T cell receptor beta chains follows, all from one sample in a study of T cells in Graves' hyperthyroidism and ophthalmopathy. TCRdb reprocessed the multiplex PCR reads via MiXCR and lists one record per CDR3 protein. The sample includes about 290,000 distinct CDR3 sequences, roughly 13% of them seen just once. Sequencing input: blood. These receptors were taken from a woman aged 40 to 50 with Graves' hyperthyroidism. The CDR3 runs from the conserved cysteine through the conserved F or W. The order of the fields is CDR3 DNA, CDR3 protein, clone size, D gene, J gene, V gene. A D gene is named only where the DNA matches it firmly. Only part of the rows carry a size: once, few, many, or a class if the clone is expanded.

TGTGCCAGCAGCTTGGATTTCGGGTACAATGAGCAGTTCTTC | CASSLDFGYNEQFF | NA | NA | TRBJ2-1 | TRBV5-8
TGTGCCTCCCGTGTGGCCCAGAACACCGGGGAGCTGTTTTTT | CASRVAQNTGELFF | few | NA | TRBJ2-2 | TRBV11-3
TGTGCCATTTCGCAGGGATCTGGCACTGAAGCTTTCTTT | CAISQGSGTEAFF | many | NA | TRBJ1-1 | TRBV15
TGTGCCAGCAGTCCCCTGACCGGGGGCTATGGCTACACCTTC | CASSPLTGGYGYTF | many | NA | TRBJ1-2 | TRBV12-3/TRBV12-4
TGCAGCGCTGACCGGGACAGTAACAATGAGCAGTTCTTC | CSADRDSNNEQFF | few | TRBD1 | TRBJ2-1 | TRBV29-1
TGTGCCACCAGTGGGTCCGGGAACCAGCCCCAGCATTTT | CATSGSGNQPQHF | many | NA | TRBJ1-5 | TRBV24-1
TGTGCCAGCAGCTTAGCCGGGAGGGCCTCTAACGAGCAGTACTTC | CASSLAGRASNEQYF | many | TRBD2 | TRBJ2-7 | TRBV11-2
TGCAGCGTAGAGGCATGGGGGCACGAGCAGTACTTC | CSVEAWGHEQYF | many | NA | TRBJ2-7 | TRBV29-1
TGTGCCAGCAGCCCGGGACTAGCGGGAATATACGAGCAGTACTTC | CASSPGLAGIYEQYF | NA | TRBD2 | TRBJ2-7 | TRBV5-5
TGTGCCACCACCTCAGGAGGGGCGGGAGGGGATCAGGGTTCTTACGAGCAGTACTTC | CATTSGGAGGDQGSYEQYF | many | TRBD2 | TRBJ2-7 | TRBV6-1
TGTGCCAGCCACGGGGGGGCGGGAGGGTCTGAGCAGTACTTC | CASHGGAGGSEQYF | NA | TRBD2 | TRBJ2-7 | TRBV27
TGCAGCGGACAGGGGGCCCTGAACACCGGGGAGCTGTTTTTT | CSGQGALNTGELFF | many | TRBD1 | TRBJ2-2 | TRBV29-1
TGTGCCAGCAGTTCAACTAGCGGGATCGATTGGAGAAGCACAGATACGCAGTATTTT | CASSSTSGIDWRSTDTQYF | few | TRBD2 | TRBJ2-3 | TRBV12-3/TRBV12-4
TGTGCCAGCAGTTTATGGGCGAGTACAGGGGTGAACACTGAAGCTTTCTTT | CASSLWASTGVNTEAFF | many | TRBD1 | TRBJ1-1 | TRBV27
TGTGCCAGCAGCCGAAGTCGGGGGTTTTCTCTAACTCTCTGGGCCAACGTCCTGACTTTC | CASSRSRGFSLTLWANVLTF | NA | NA | TRBJ2-6 | TRBV7-9
TGTGCCAGCAGTCCAAACGACTACGAGCAGTACTTC | CASSPNDYEQYF | many | NA | TRBJ2-7 | TRBV3-1
TGCGCCAGCAGCTTGGAGGGACAGGGGGCCACAGATACGCAGTATTTT | CASSLEGQGATDTQYF | NA | TRBD1 | TRBJ2-3 | TRBV5-1
TGCAGTGCTAGAGATATCGGGCTCGGCGGGGAGCTGTTTTTT | CSARDIGLGGELFF | few | NA | TRBJ2-2 | TRBV20-1
TGTGCCAGTAAACCCCGGGGATTCAATGAGCAGTTCTTC | CASKPRGFNEQFF | NA | NA | TRBJ2-1 | TRBV19
TGTGCCAGCAGCTTATCAGGGGCATACGAGCAGTACTTC | CASSLSGAYEQYF | many | NA | TRBJ2-7 | TRBV11-3
TGTGCCAGCAGTGGGGGCAGGGTCGACGAGCAGTACTTC | CASSGGRVDEQYF | many | NA | TRBJ2-7 | TRBV2
TGTGCCAGCAGCTTGGAAGCCGGGACAGGGGATCAGCCCCAGCATTTT | CASSLEAGTGDQPQHF | few | TRBD1 | TRBJ1-5 | TRBV5-8
TGTGCCAGCAGTGTAGAAGCGGGAGCGGGCACAGATACGCAGTATTTT | CASSVEAGAGTDTQYF | few | TRBD2 | TRBJ2-3 | TRBV6-1
TGTGCCAGTAGACTCCGACAGGGCACAGATACGCAGTATTTT | CASRLRQGTDTQYF | once | NA | TRBJ2-3 | TRBV19
TGTGCCAGCGGGGGCGGGTCACCTGGTGAGACCCAGTACTTC | CASGGGSPGETQYF | many | NA | TRBJ2-5 | TRBV12-3/TRBV12-4
TGCGCCAGCAGCGTGGGTTCGAACGAGCAGTACTTC | CASSVGSNEQYF | many | NA | TRBJ2-7 | TRBV5-1
TGCAGCGTTGGTTCAGGGCCGGCAGGCTACACCTTC | CSVGSGPAGYTF | many | NA | TRBJ1-2 | TRBV29-1
TGCAGCGTTCGGACAGGGGGCATAAACGAGCAGTACTTC | CSVRTGGINEQYF | many | TRBD1 | TRBJ2-7 | TRBV29-1
TGTGCCAGCAGGAAAGGGACAGGGGGCTCCGGGAGTACCTACGAGCAGTACTTC | CASRKGTGGSGSTYEQYF | many | TRBD1 | TRBJ2-7 | TRBV6-1
TGTGCCAGTCGCCCCGGGGGGCTAGCCTACAATGAGCAGTTCTTC | CASRPGGLAYNEQFF | NA | NA | TRBJ2-1 | TRBV28
TGTGCCAGCAGCTGGCCCGGGACAGGGTTCGACACTGAAGCTTTCTTT | CASSWPGTGFDTEAFF | once | TRBD1 | TRBJ1-1 | TRBV11-2
TGTGCCAGCAGCCCCGAGCGCACAGATACGCAGTATTTT | CASSPERTDTQYF | many | NA | TRBJ2-3 | TRBV11-3
TGTGCCAGCAGTTACGGCCTGCTTTCGAGGGGAGATACGCAGTATTTT | CASSYGLLSRGDTQYF | few | NA | TRBJ2-3 | TRBV6-2/TRBV6-3
TGTGCCAGCAGTGAAGAGGGGGGCAGGGGGCTTGGTGAGCAGTTCTTC | CASSEEGGRGLGEQFF | many | TRBD1 | TRBJ2-1 | TRBV6-1
TGTGCCACCAGCAGAGATGTGACCCGAACCTACGAGCAGTACTTC | CATSRDVTRTYEQYF | many | NA | TRBJ2-7 | TRBV15
TGTGCCGTGGGGACTAGCGGGAGTAATGAGCAGTTCTTC | CAVGTSGSNEQFF | many | TRBD2 | TRBJ2-1 | TRBV30
TGTGCCAGCAGCTTATTCGGTCTAGCTGAAAGCGAGCAGTACTTC | CASSLFGLAESEQYF | many | NA | TRBJ2-7 | TRBV7-2
TGTGCCAGCAGCCAAGCGAGCATCTCTGGAAACACCATATATTTT | CASSQASISGNTIYF | many | NA | TRBJ1-3 | TRBV7-9
TGTGCCAGCAGGGAGGAAGGGGGGAGAGAGACCCAGTACTTC | CASREEGGRETQYF | few | NA | TRBJ2-5 | TRBV6-1
TGTGCCAGCAGGCGGGCTTATAGCAATCAGCCCCAGCATTTT | CASRRAYSNQPQHF | many | NA | TRBJ1-5 | TRBV2
TGCAGCGCCCTAGCGGTCCAAGAGACCCAGTACTTC | CSALAVQETQYF | many | TRBD2 | TRBJ2-5 | TRBV29-1
TGTGCCAGTAGTACTTCCGGGACGGGGAATTCACCCCTCCACTTT | CASSTSGTGNSPLHF | NA | NA | TRBJ1-6 | TRBV19
TGTGCCACTCAGGGGGAATGGGAGAACACTGAAGCTTTCTTT | CATQGEWENTEAFF | many | TRBD1 | TRBJ1-1 | TRBV2
TGTGCCAGCAGTTTCGCTAGCGGGAGTGGTGGTGGGCAGTTCTTC | CASSFASGSGGGQFF | many | TRBD2 | TRBJ2-1 | TRBV12-3/TRBV12-4
TGCGCCAGCAGCTCCGGGACAGGGGCCTACGAGCAGTACTTC | CASSSGTGAYEQYF | many | TRBD1 | TRBJ2-7 | TRBV5-1
TGTGCCAGCGACGGACAGGGAGAGACCCAGTACTTC | CASDGQGETQYF | many | TRBD1 | TRBJ2-5 | TRBV7-9
TGCAGTGCTAGGGGCAGGGCGGAGACCCAGTACTTC | CSARGRAETQYF | few | NA | TRBJ2-5 | TRBV20-1
TGTGCCAGCTCACCAGAACCTCAGGGGAGTGGAGCTTTCTTT | CASSPEPQGSGAFF | many | NA | TRBJ1-1 | TRBV18
TGTGCCAGCAGTGAATCCCTTCCCGGGAGGAGCTCCTACAATGAGCAGTTCTTC | CASSESLPGRSSYNEQFF | many | TRBD2 | TRBJ2-1 | TRBV25-1
TGTGCCAGCAAGGGGCAGGGGGTTCAGCCCCAGCATTTT | CASKGQGVQPQHF | medium-sized | TRBD1 | TRBJ1-5 | TRBV2
TGTGCCAGCAGTTTACCCCCTTTGCGGGCCTCCTACAATGAGCAGTTCTTC | CASSLPPLRASYNEQFF | many | NA | TRBJ2-1 | TRBV28
TGTGCCAGCAGTTTTACAATTAGGAATGAGCAGTTCTTC | CASSFTIRNEQFF | many | NA | TRBJ2-1 | TRBV27
TGTGCCAGCAGCTTAGCGGGGTCCCAAACGACCCAGTACTTC | CASSLAGSQTTQYF | many | NA | TRBJ2-5 | TRBV7-2
TGTGCCAGCAGCCGCGTAGGGACTGATAAAAACATTCAGTACTTC | CASSRVGTDKNIQYF | many | NA | TRBJ2-4 | TRBV5-8
TGTGCCAGCTCACCTTCGCAGGTTATGATCAACACCATATATTTT | CASSPSQVMINTIYF | NA | NA | TRBJ1-3 | TRBV18